This T cell receptor (beta chain) is drawn from a study of OX40 agonist ivuxolimab in advanced cancers. Study overall: Ivuxolimab, an antibody acting as an agonist of OX40 (CD134), was used to treat patients. At 65% to 85% male, the cohort had a mean age of about 55 years, ranging from roughly 20 to 80. Regarding the study as a whole: A proportion of nonresponders additionally exhibited low normalized T-cell clonal expansion.

The V and J ends lost 2 bases and 6 bases respectively, with 11 bases between them. In germline, CDR1 is SGHNT, CDR2 YYREEE (reference sequence). This CDR3 comprises 13 residues. The study sampled blood at baseline, cycle 4 day 1, and cycle 7 day 1. TCRdb's table, derived via immunoSEQ multiplex PCR, lists solely in-frame clones and lacks some. This sample carries 50,000 to 55,000 clones, 87% of them seen once, and the ten largest clones take more than 1.5%. Turning to this clone: The antigen is unknown.

The sequence derives from an adult with an advanced solid tumor such as melanoma, head and neck, liver or kidney cancer. Sequenced material: CD4+ or CD8+ T cells sorted from blood, taken in a trial of the OX40 agonist ivuxolimab. The chain has TRBV5-4 and TRBJ1-2; D possibly corresponds to TRBD1 (6 bases). Here the CDR3 DNA reads TGTGCCAGCAGCTTCTCACCAGGGGATGGCTACACCTTC. It encodes CASSFSPGDGYTF.